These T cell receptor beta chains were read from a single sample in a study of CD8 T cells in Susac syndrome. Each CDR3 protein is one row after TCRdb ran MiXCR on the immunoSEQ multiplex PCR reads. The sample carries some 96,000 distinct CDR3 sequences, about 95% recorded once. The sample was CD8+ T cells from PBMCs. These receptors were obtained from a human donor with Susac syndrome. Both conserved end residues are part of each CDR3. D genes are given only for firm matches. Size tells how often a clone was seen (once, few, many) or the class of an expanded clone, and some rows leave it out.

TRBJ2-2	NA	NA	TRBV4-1	CASSQAGPGELFF	TGCGCCAGCAGCCAAGCAGGTCCCGGGGAGCTGTTTTTT
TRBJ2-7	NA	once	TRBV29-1	CSVEYPTGYDYEQYF	TGCAGCGTAGAATACCCTACAGGGTACGACTACGAGCAGTACTTC
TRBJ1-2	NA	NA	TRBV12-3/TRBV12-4	CASSAGTVTF	TGTGCCAGCAGCGCCGGAACCGTCACCTTC
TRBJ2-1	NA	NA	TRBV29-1	CSVDRPNYNEQFF	TGCAGCGTTGACAGGCCCAACTACAATGAGCAGTTCTTC
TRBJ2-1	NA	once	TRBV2	CASSSEGYNEQFF	TGTGCCAGCAGTTCCGAGGGGTACAATGAGCAGTTCTTC
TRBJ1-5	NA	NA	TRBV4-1	CASSQADSNQPQHF	TGCGCCAGCAGCCAAGCCGATAGCAATCAGCCCCAGCATTTT
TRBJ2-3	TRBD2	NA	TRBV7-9	CASSPDWGTSGTADTQYF	TGTGCCAGCAGCCCCGACTGGGGGACTAGCGGGACGGCAGATACGCAGTATTTT
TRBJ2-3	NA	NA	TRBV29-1	CSDRPTQGTDTQYF	TGCAGCGACCGCCCAACCCAGGGAACAGATACGCAGTATTTT
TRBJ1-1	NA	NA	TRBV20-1	CSATPGTVEAFF	TGCAGTGCTACCCCTGGGACGGTTGAAGCTTTCTTT
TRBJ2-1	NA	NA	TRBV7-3	CASSLTPGSEQFF	TGTGCCAGCAGCTTAACCCCCGGGAGTGAGCAGTTCTTC
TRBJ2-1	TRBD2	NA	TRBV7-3	CASSPLGGGYNEQFF	TGTGCCAGCAGCCCCCTCGGGGGGGGGTACAATGAGCAGTTCTTC
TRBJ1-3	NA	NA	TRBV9	CASSAGRSSGNTIYF	TGTGCCAGCAGCGCCGGACGGTCCTCTGGAAACACCATATATTTT
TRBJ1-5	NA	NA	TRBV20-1	CSVKGHNQPQHF	TGCAGTGTGAAAGGCCACAATCAGCCCCAGCATTTT
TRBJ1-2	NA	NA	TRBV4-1	CASSQETGNYGYTF	TGCGCCAGCAGCCAAGAAACAGGGAACTATGGCTACACCTTC
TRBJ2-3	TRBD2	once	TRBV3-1	CASSQEGLAGAADTQYF	TGTGCCAGCAGCCAAGAAGGGCTAGCGGGAGCAGCAGATACGCAGTATTTT
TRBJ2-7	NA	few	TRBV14	CASSQVTWAYEQYF	TGTGCCAGCAGCCAAGTCACGTGGGCCTACGAGCAGTACTTC
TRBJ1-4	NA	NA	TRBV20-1	CSARRDATNEKLFF	TGCAGTGCTAGAAGGGATGCAACTAATGAAAAACTGTTTTTT
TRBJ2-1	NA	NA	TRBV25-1	CASFWDGEQFF	TGTGCCAGCTTTTGGGACGGAGAGCAGTTCTTC
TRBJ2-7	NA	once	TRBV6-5	CASRLGGTYEQYF	TGTGCCAGCCGTCTCGGCGGGACCTACGAGCAGTACTTC
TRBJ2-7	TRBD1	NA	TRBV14	CASSLRQGGHEQYF	TGTGCCAGCAGCCTTAGACAGGGGGGGCACGAGCAGTACTTC
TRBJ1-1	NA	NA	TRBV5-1	CASSWTSGATEAFF	TGCGCCAGCAGCTGGACGTCGGGGGCAACTGAAGCTTTCTTT
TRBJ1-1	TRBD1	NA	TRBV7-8	CASSPTGPEAFF	TGTGCCAGCAGCCCGACAGGGCCTGAAGCTTTCTTT
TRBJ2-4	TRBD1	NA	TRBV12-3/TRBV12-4	CASSLVPDRGRNIQYF	TGTGCCAGCAGTTTAGTTCCGGACAGGGGGAGGAACATTCAGTACTTC
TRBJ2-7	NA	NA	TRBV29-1	CSVDLLGEQYF	TGCAGCGTTGATCTGCTGGGGGAGCAGTACTTC
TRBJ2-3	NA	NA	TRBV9	CASSVGPTGTDTQYF	TGTGCCAGCAGCGTTGGCCCGACGGGCACAGATACGCAGTATTTT
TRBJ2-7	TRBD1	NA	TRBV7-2	CASSLDGTVAYEQYF	TGTGCCAGCAGCTTAGACGGGACAGTAGCCTACGAGCAGTACTTC
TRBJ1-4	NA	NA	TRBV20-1	CSASPSAEKLFF	TGCAGTGCTAGCCCGTCAGCTGAAAAACTGTTTTTT
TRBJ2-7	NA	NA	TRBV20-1	CSASEGNEQYF	TGCAGTGCTAGTGAGGGGAACGAGCAGTACTTC
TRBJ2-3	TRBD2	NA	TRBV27	CATGRGDTQYF	TGTGCCACCGGGCGGGGGGATACGCAGTATTTT
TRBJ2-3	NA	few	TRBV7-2	CASSLRTDTQYF	TGTGCCAGCAGCTTAAGGACAGATACGCAGTATTTT
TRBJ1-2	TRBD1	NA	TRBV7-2	CASSRSGTGAYGYTF	TGTGCCAGCAGCAGGTCCGGGACAGGAGCTTATGGCTACACCTTC
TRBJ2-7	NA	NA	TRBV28	CASSLRSGSYEQYF	TGTGCCAGCAGTTTACGTAGCGGATCCTACGAGCAGTACTTC
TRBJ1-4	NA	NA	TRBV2	CASSGAAREVFF	TGTGCCAGCAGTGGGGCGGCCCGGGAGGTGTTTTTT
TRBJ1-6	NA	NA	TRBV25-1	CASSEGRSPLHF	TGTGCCAGCAGTGAAGGTCGCTCACCCCTCCACTTT
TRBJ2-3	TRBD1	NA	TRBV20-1	CSACNRGQYTQYF	TGCAGTGCGTGCAACAGGGGGCAATATACGCAGTATTTT
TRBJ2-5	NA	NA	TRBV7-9	CASSFPDSSAQYF	TGTGCCAGCAGCTTCCCGGACAGCTCGGCCCAGTACTTC
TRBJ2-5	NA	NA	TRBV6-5	CASSYSGDETQYF	TGTGCCAGCAGTTACTCAGGGGACGAGACCCAGTACTTC
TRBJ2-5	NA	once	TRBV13	CASTSVSETQYF	TGTGCCAGTACGTCGGTATCAGAGACCCAGTACTTC
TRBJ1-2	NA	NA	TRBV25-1	CASSEVRNYGYTF	TGTGCCAGCAGTGAAGTTCGGAACTATGGCTACACCTTC
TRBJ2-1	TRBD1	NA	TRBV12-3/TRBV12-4	CASSLDRGLWNEQFF	TGTGCCAGCAGTTTGGACAGGGGGCTCTGGAATGAGCAGTTCTTC
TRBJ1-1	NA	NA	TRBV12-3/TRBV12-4	CASRISNTEAFF	TGTGCCAGCAGGATCTCGAACACTGAAGCTTTCTTT
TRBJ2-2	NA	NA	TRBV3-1	CASSQVVEAGPGELFF	TGTGCCAGCAGCCAAGTGGTCGAGGCTGGTCCCGGGGAGCTGTTTTTT
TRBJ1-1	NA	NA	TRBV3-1	CASSQDGVLRGRNTEAFF	TGTGCCAGCAGCCAAGATGGTGTTCTTCGGGGGCGCAACACTGAAGCTTTCTTT
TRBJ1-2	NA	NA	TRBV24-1	CATSDEQGLGYTF	TGTGCCACCAGTGATGAACAGGGACTTGGCTACACCTTC
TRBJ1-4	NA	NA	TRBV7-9	CASAGHIEKLFF	TGTGCCAGCGCGGGACATATTGAAAAACTGTTTTTT
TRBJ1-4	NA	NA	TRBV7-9	CASSADRSDEKLFF	TGTGCCAGCAGCGCGGATCGTTCGGATGAAAAACTGTTTTTT
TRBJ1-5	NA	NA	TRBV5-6	CASSIAGGNQPQHF	TGTGCCAGCAGCATCGCGGGGGGTAATCAGCCCCAGCATTTT
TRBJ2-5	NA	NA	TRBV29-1	CSVEWAGGKTQYF	TGCAGCGTTGAATGGGCAGGTGGAAAGACCCAGTACTTC
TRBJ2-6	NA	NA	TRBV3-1	CASSWGSHSGANVLTF	TGTGCCAGCAGCTGGGGCAGCCACTCTGGGGCCAACGTCCTGACTTTC
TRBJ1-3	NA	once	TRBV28	CASSSGYISGNTIYF	TGTGCCAGCAGTTCAGGGTATATCTCTGGAAACACCATATATTTT
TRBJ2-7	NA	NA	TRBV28	CASSLQGPLYEQYF	TGTGCCAGCAGTCTACAGGGCCCCCTTTACGAGCAGTACTTC
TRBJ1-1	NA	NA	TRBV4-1	CASSHSLAAEAFF	TGCGCCAGCAGCCATTCCCTGGCCGCAGAAGCTTTCTTT
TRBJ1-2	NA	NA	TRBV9	CASSARDIMGYGYTF	TGTGCCAGCAGCGCCCGGGACATTATGGGGTATGGCTACACCTTC
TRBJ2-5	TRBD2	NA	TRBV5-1	CASSIAPGLAGETQYF	TGCGCCAGCAGCATCGCGCCGGGACTAGCAGGGGAGACCCAGTACTTC